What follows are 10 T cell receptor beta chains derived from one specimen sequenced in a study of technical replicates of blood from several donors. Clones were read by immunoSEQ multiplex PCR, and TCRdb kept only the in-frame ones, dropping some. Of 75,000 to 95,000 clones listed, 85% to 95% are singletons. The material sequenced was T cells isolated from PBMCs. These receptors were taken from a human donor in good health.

CDR3 coding DNA: TGCGCCAGCAGCTTGCCAGGGTCCTCGGGTGGCTACACCTTC. This translates into CASSLPGSSGGYTF. The chain has TRBV5-1 and TRBJ1-2, with a possible D match to TRBD1 (5 bases). The CDR3 runs to 14 residues. Germline loops: CDR1 SGHRS, CDR2 YFSETQ. Trimming left V 1 base short and J 7 bases short, with 14 bases between.

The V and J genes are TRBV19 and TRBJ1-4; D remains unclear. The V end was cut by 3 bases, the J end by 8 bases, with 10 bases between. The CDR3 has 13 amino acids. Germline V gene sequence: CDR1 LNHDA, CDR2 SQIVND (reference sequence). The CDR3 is CASSIGQVEKLFF. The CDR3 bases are TGTGCCAGTAGTATTGGTCAGGTAGAAAAACTGTTTTTT.

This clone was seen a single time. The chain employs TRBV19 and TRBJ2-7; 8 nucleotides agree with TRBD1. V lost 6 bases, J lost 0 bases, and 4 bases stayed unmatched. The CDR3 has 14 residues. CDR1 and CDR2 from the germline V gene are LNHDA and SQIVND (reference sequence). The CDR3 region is CASRSGQGSYEQYF. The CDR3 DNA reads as TGTGCCAGTAGATCAGGACAGGGCTCCTACGAGCAGTACTTC. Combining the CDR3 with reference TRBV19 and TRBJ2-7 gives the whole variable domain DGGITQSPKYLFRKEGQNVTLSCEQNLNHDAMYWYRQDPGQGLRLIYYSQIVNDFQKGDIAEGYSVSREKKESFPLTVTSAQKNPTAFYLCASRSGQGSYEQYFGPGTRLTVT.

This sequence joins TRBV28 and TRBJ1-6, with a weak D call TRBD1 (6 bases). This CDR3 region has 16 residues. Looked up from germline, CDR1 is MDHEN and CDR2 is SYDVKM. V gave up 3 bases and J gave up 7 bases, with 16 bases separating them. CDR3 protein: CASSLGNTGTNSPLHF. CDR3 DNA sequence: TGTGCCAGCAGTTTGGGGAATACAGGGACCAATTCACCCCTCCACTTT. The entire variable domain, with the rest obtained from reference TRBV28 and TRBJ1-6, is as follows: DVKVTQSSRYLVKRTGEKVFLECVQDMDHENMFWYRQDPGLGLRLIYFSYDVKMKEKGDIPEGYSVSREKKERFSLILESASTNQTSMYLCASSLGNTGTNSPLHFGNGTRLTVT.

The DNA of the CDR3 is TGCAGTGCGGTGAGGGAAGGGCAGTACTTC. Protein product: CSAVREGQYF. The gene calls are TRBV20-1 and TRBJ2-7; perhaps TRBD2 as D (5 bases). CDR1 is DFQATT, CDR2 SNEGSKA, per germline (reference sequence). CDR3 length: 10 residues. Trimming shortened V by 6 bases and J by 9 bases, and 12 bases separated the two germline ends.

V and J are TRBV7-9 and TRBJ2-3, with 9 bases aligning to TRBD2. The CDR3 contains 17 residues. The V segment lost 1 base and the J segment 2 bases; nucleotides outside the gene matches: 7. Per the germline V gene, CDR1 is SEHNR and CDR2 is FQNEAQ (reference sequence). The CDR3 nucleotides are TGTGCCAGCAGCTTAGGGAGCGGGGGGCCTAACACAGATACGCAGTATTTT. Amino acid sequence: CASSLGSGGPNTDTQYF.

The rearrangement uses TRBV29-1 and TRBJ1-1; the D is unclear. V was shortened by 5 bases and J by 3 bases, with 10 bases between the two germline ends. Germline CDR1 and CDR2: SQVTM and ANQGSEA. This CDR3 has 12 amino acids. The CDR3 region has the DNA TGCAGCGTTTCCGGCGGGGACACTGAAGCTTTCTTT. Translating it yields CSVSGGDTEAFF.

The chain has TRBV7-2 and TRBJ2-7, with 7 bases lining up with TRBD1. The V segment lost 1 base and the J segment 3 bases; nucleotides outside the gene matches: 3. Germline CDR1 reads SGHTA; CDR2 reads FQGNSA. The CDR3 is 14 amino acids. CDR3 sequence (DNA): TGTGCCAGCAGCTTAGTACAGGGGAACTACGAGCAGTACTTC. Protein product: CASSLVQGNYEQYF.

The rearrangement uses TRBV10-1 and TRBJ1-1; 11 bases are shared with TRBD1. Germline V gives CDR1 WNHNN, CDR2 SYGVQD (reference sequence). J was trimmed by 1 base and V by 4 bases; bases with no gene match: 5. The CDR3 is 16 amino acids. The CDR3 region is CASSAGQGAGNTEAFF. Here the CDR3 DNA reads TGCGCCAGCAGTGCCGGACAGGGGGCTGGGAACACTGAAGCTTTCTTT.

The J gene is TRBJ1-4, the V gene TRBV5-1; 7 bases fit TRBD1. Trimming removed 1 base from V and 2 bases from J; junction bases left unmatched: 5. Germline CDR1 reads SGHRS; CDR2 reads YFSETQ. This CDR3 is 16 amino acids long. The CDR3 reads CASSLQPQGTNEKLFF. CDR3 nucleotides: TGCGCCAGCAGCTTGCAACCACAGGGGACTAATGAAAAACTGTTTTTT.